The table lists the clone carrying this TCR beta chain with a count of one. The antigen remains undetermined. These data come from a study of T cell responses to AZD1222 COVID-19 vaccine. Study in general: Doses given second, at about 4 or about 12 weeks, were pooled.

Trimming pared 0 bases from V and 0 bases from J, leaving 18 bases between. The germline V gene has CDR1 SGHDT and CDR2 YYEEEE. The CDR3 consists of 18 residues. General study findings and limits: A mostly white British donor set with more females was recruited, and clonal diversity was possibly underestimated.

Using immunoSEQ multiplex PCR, the repertoire was profiled, and TCRdb retains in-frame clones only, with some absent. The sample gives 90,000 to 120,000 clones, 91% of which show up once; approximately 22% is in the top ten. The chain links TRBV5-6 to TRBJ1-1; D ambiguous. This TCR was sampled from an adult in good health. The sample in question was peripheral blood, obtained on day 0 of AZD1222 vaccination. CDR3 DNA: TGTGCCAGCAGCTTGGGAGAGACACGGAGAAGTTTGAACACTGAAGCTTTCTTT. This sequence encodes CASSLGETRRSLNTEAFF.